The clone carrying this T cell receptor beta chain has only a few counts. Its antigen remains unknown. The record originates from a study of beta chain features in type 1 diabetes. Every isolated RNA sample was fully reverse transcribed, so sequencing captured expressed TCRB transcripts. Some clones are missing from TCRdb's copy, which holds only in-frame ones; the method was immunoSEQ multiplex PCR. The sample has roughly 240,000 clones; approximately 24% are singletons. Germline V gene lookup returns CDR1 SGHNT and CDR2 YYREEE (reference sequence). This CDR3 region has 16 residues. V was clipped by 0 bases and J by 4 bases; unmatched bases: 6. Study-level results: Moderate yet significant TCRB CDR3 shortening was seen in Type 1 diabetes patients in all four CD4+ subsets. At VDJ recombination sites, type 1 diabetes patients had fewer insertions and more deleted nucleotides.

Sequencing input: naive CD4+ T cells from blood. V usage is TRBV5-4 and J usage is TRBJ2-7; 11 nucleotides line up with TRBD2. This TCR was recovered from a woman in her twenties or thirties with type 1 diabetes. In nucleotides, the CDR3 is TGTGCCAGCAGCTTGGTATTAGCGGGAGGGCCTTACGAGCAGTACTTC. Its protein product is CASSLVLAGGPYEQYF.